This T cell receptor (beta chain) comes out of a study of blood T cell repertoires in COVID-19. Study-level background: Acute and convalescent COVID-19 samples came from the United States, Italy and Spain. The analysed material was cDNA or gDNA that came from T cells, B-cell-depleted T cells, or PBMCs.

The CDR3 has 14 amino acids. Germline V lookup: CDR1 LNHDA, CDR2 SQIVND (reference sequence). Trimming shortened V by 5 bases and J by 4 bases, and 15 bases separated the two germline ends. How the authors handled the data: Scientists estimated how many nucleated cells there were by amplifying reference gene primers. Sequencing was performed with immunoSEQ multiplex PCR; in TCRdb, only in-frame clones are kept and a portion is missing. V, J and clone size are taken as reported in that table, and D and trimming were inferred from the DNA itself. This sample has 260,000 or so clones, with 84% found just once.

Material for sequencing was peripheral blood. This sequence was found in a human donor in a cohort sampled during active COVID-19. This sequence joins TRBV19 and TRBJ2-7; the D gene is possibly TRBD2 (5 bases). Here the CDR3 DNA reads TGTGCCAGTAGTCCTTCCGGACTCCCGTACGAGCAGTACTTC. Residues: CASSPSGLPYEQYF.